This T cell receptor (beta chain) was captured in a study of blood T cell repertoires in COVID-19. V lost 3 bases, J lost 2 bases, and 6 bases stayed unmatched. The length of the CDR3 is 16 residues. Germline V gene lookup returns CDR1 SGHAT and CDR2 FQNNGV. Some clones are missing from TCRdb's copy, which holds only in-frame ones; the method was immunoSEQ multiplex PCR. The data hold about 400,000 clones, with more than 85% observed a single time. The genes are TRBV11-2 and TRBJ2-3; 9 bases fit TRBD2. The sequence was collected from a woman aged 25-40 years with acute or convalescent COVID-19. Sequenced input: peripheral blood. The CDR3 region is CASSFGAGGATDTQYF. CDR3 DNA sequence: TGTGCCAGCAGCTTCGGTGCGGGGGGGGCCACAGATACGCAGTATTTT.